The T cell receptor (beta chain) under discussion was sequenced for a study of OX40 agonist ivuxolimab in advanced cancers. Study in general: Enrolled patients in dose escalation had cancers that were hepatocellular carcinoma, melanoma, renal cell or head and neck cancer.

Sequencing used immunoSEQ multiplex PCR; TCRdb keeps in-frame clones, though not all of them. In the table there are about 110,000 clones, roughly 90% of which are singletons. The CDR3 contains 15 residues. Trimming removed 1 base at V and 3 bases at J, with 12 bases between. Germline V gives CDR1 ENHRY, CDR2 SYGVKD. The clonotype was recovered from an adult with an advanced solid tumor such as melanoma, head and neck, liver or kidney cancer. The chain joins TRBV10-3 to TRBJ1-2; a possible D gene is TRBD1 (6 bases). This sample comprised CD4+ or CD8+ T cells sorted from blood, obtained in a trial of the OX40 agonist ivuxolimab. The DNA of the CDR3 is TGTGCCATCAGTGAGTTGGGGGGCGCCGACTATGGCTACACCTTC. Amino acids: CAISELGGADYGYTF.